This is a list of T cell receptor beta chains from one sample in a study of cytomegalovirus exposure and HLA in healthy donors. Using immunoSEQ multiplex PCR, the repertoire was profiled, and TCRdb retains in-frame clones only, with some absent. The data hold fewer than 150,000 clones, with around 76% observed a single time. Sequenced material: PBMCs. These receptors were collected from a man aged 55 to 69 in good health and CMV-seropositive. The conserved cysteine and the conserved F or W are not part of the CDR3 here.

j_gene | v_gene | CDR3aa
TRBJ2-1 | TRBV7-9 | ASSWEGEGEQF
TRBJ2-7 | TRBV7-3 | ASSLSPPGTSKYEQY
TRBJ1-1 | TRBV2 | AKWPDSWTEAF
TRBJ1-1 | TRBV6-1 | ASSFWARNTEAF
TRBJ1-4 | TRBV5-6 | ASSLVREGEREELF
TRBJ1-4 | TRBV30 | AWTEGRSEKLF
TRBJ2-3 | TRBV28 | ASRQRLTSGPRDTQY
TRBJ1-1 | TRBV5-1 | ASSLAGFSNTEAF
TRBJ1-2 | TRBV6-1 | ASTPDRLRYGYT
TRBJ2-2 | TRBV5-1 | ASNRGSNTGELF
TRBJ2-7 | TRBV5-4 | ASSPGGDRAYEQY
TRBJ2-7 | TRBV7-3 | ASSPRTGDGEQY
TRBJ1-5 | TRBV7-3 | ASSLIPGGASNQPQH
TRBJ2-7 | TRBV7-2 | ASSLQGLAGYEQY
TRBJ2-1 | TRBV5-1 | ASTPQSSGRTNEQF
TRBJ1-4 | TRBV19 | ASSNRGGNEKLF
TRBJ1-5 | TRBV30 | AANQGANQPQH
TRBJ2-2 | TRBV7-2 | ASSVAGGLTGELF
TRBJ2-1 | TRBV7-8 | ASSLDVGRANEQF
TRBJ1-3 | TRBV7-9 | ASSLGWRGNTIY
TRBJ1-6 | TRBV28 | ASSSLTGWNSPLH
TRBJ1-2 | TRBV27 | ASRQGYYGYT
TRBJ2-1 | TRBV6-4 | ASSRAGDFGEQF
TRBJ2-3 | TRBV20-1 | SAFFSDTQY
TRBJ2-5 | TRBV11-2 | ASSLVQGGETQY
TRBJ1-5 | TRBV2 | ASSREGNQPQH
TRBJ1-1 | TRBV10-3 | AISGGGEAF